A selection of T cell receptor beta chains follows, all from one sample in a study of CD8 T cells in ankylosing spondylitis. TCRdb fed the 5' RACE reads into MiXCR, producing one record per CDR3 protein. This table holds under 300,000 distinct CDR3 sequences, approximately 9% found once. The sequenced sample consisted of blood, either unsorted or a sorted T cell fraction (not recorded which). The receptor source for this set is a male donor with ankylosing spondylitis or in good health (not recorded which). CDR3s include the opening cysteine and the closing phenylalanine or tryptophan. Each record gives: D gene, V gene, CDR3 protein. The D gene is left open where the match is weak.

-	TRBV4-3	CASSPSRQGSETQYF
TRBD1	TRBV29-1	CSGSTGVSGYTF
-	TRBV9	CASRPDGEETQYF
-	TRBV20-1	CSARDLPTEQFF
-	TRBV10-3	CAISDAGSLAGELFF
-	TRBV11-2	CASSPGTYNEQFF
TRBD2	TRBV5-1	CASSWSGTNEQFF
TRBD1	TRBV3-1	CASSQEISIGQGKYNEQFF
-	TRBV2	CASSQGPNYGYTF
-	TRBV10-2	CASSESSGPYNEQFF
-	TRBV20-1	CSPRGALTDTQYF
-	TRBV12-3/TRBV12-4	CASSHRGSTVFSGNTIYF
-	TRBV27	CASSPKQGRSYNEQFF
TRBD2	TRBV5-1	CASSSALAGGTDTQYF
-	TRBV20-1	CSAATRNTGELFF
-	TRBV7-2	CASSFGPSGAAGELFF
-	TRBV7-9	CASSLHQGTKNIQYF
-	TRBV30	CAWSVFELETQYF
-	TRBV20-1	CSASEGTYEQYF
-	TRBV4-3	CASSQGHAVEQFF
-	TRBV7-2	CASSLINTYYNEQFF
TRBD1	TRBV7-6	CASSPTPDRGLGYTF
-	TRBV30	CAWDAGSGLYNEQFF
TRBD2	TRBV12-3/TRBV12-4	CASSLAGGLLSYNEQFF
-	TRBV7-8	CASSLGMEYGYTF
TRBD2	TRBV29-1	CSVRTSGRANTGELFF
-	TRBV4-2	CASSQDKRPDTQYF